This T cell receptor (beta chain) derives from a study of shared clonotypes between healthy human individuals. Profiled with immunoSEQ multiplex PCR; TCRdb holds only in-frame clones, not every one. The table records 850,000 to 1,200,000 clones, more than 60% of them present only once. This clone was recorded a few times. An end of the junction differs from the germline gene, which may be a read error. The CDR3 loop spans 14 amino acids. From germline, CDR1 is SSHAT and CDR2 FNYEAQ (reference sequence). The source material was memory CD4+ T cells sorted from blood. Specified subset: CD45RA-negative fraction. The receptor was isolated from a man aged 18 to 30 in good health. This chain joins TRBV7-7 and TRBJ2-7; a weak D match, TRBD2 (5 bases). CDR3 region: CASSLGPGTYEQYF. CDR3 sequence (DNA): TGTGCTAGCAGCTTAGGCCCGGGAACCTACGAGCAGTACTTC. Together with reference TRBV7-7 and TRBJ2-7, the CDR3 gives the full variable domain: GAGVSQSPRYKVTKRGQDVTLRCDPISSHATLYWYQQALGQGPEFLTYFNYEAQPDKSGLPSDRFSAERPEGSISTLTIQRTEQRDSAMYRCASSLGPGTYEQYFGPGTRLTVT.